Each of the 20 T cell receptor beta chains below was sequenced from the same sample in a study of CD8 T cells in Susac syndrome. When the RNA was reverse transcribed, random hexamers were used with an input of roughly 0.45 to 1 ug. MiXCR, applied by TCRdb to the immunoSEQ multiplex PCR reads, yields one record per CDR3 protein. Among approximately 190,000 distinct CDR3 sequences listed, 95% were seen once. Sequences were obtained from CD8+ T cells from PBMCs. These receptors came from a human donor with Susac syndrome.

This chain connects TRBV27 to TRBJ2-7, with no clear D. CDR3 size: 13 residues. The V and J ends lost 0 bases and 5 bases respectively, with 8 bases between them. Germline-derived CDR1 and CDR2 are MNHEY and SMNVEV (reference sequence). The CDR3 DNA sequence: TGTGCCAGCAGTTTATCCGGGTTTCACGAGCAGTACTTC. It codes for CASSLSGFHEQYF.

This sequence joins TRBV28 and TRBJ2-1, with unresolved D. With 2 bases removed from V and 7 bases from J, the gap between germline ends came to 15 bases. The CDR3 sequence is 15 residues long. CDR1 and CDR2 (germline): MDHEN, SYDVKM. For the CDR3, the DNA is TGTGCCAGCAGTTTAATTAGGGAAATAAGAAATGAGCAGTTCTTC. This codes for CASSLIREIRNEQFF.

This chain uses TRBV27 with TRBJ2-5, with unresolved D. The CDR3 extends over 12 amino acids. Germline assignment: CDR1 MNHEY and CDR2 SMNVEV (reference sequence). The germline V and J ends were trimmed by 4 bases and 7 bases, with 10 bases remaining between them. The CDR3: CASSSDFGTQYF. As DNA, the CDR3 is TGTGCCAGCAGTTCTGACTTCGGGACCCAGTACTTC.

The gene calls are TRBV27 and TRBJ2-7; 12 bases line up with TRBD2. CDR1 MNHEY and CDR2 SMNVEV come from the germline V gene (reference sequence). The CDR3 runs 15 residues. After removal of 6 bases from V and 1 base from J, the junction contained 4 bases not matched to a gene. The CDR3 DNA reads as TGTGCCAGCAGCAACCTAGCGGGAGGGTCCTACGAGCAGTACTTC. Translated, it gives CASSNLAGGSYEQYF.

This clonotype was found once. This CDR3 reads CASSYSGGSTDTQYF. The CDR3 DNA is TGTGCCAGCAGTTACTCGGGGGGAAGCACAGATACGCAGTATTTT. The V call is TRBV6-5, the J call TRBJ2-3; perhaps TRBD2 as D (6 bases). CDR1 is MNHEY and CDR2 is SVGAGI in the germline V gene. V was shortened by 0 bases and J by 0 bases, with 7 bases between the two germline ends. This CDR3 has 15 residues.

The V call is TRBV7-9, the J call TRBJ2-5; 7 nucleotides line up with TRBD2. CDR3 length: 15 residues. CDR1 is SEHNR and CDR2 is FQNEAQ in the germline V gene (reference sequence). Trimming cost V 1 base and J 2 bases; bases outside gene matches: 4. The CDR3 bases are TGTGCCAGCAGCTTAGGTCTAGCGGAGCAAGAGACCCAGTACTTC. Translating gives CASSLGLAEQETQYF. Full variable domain (outside the CDR3, taken from reference TRBV7-9 and TRBJ2-5): DTGVSQNPRHKITKRGQNVTFRCDPISEHNRLYWYRQTLGQGPEFLTYFQNEAQLEKSRLLSDRFSAERPKGSFSTLEIQRTEQGDSAMYLCASSLGLAEQETQYFGPGTRLLVL.

The CDR3 DNA reads as TGTGCCAGCAGCGGGGACGCTCCTTTTGTGTACTTC. Translated, it gives CASSGDAPFVYF. J is TRBJ2-7 and V is TRBV13; D is tentatively TRBD1 or TRBD2 (5 bases each). The V and J ends lost 5 bases and 12 bases respectively, with 17 bases between them. This CDR3 has 12 amino acids. CDR1 and CDR2 (germline): PRHDT, FYEKMQ (reference sequence).

The chain links TRBV5-6 to TRBJ2-3; no clear D gene. V dropped 4 bases and J dropped 2 bases, with 14 bases sitting between them. The germline CDR1 and CDR2 sequences are SGHDT and YYEEEE. The CDR3 totals 15 residues. CDR3 residues: CASSETSVNTDTQYF. The CDR3 bases are TGTGCCAGCAGCGAAACGTCAGTTAACACAGATACGCAGTATTTT.

This clonotype appeared once. The chain employs TRBV7-9 and TRBJ1-2; possibly TRBD1 for D (5 bases). The CDR3 has 16 residues. The V gene lost 5 bases and the J gene lost 1 base, with 17 bases spanning the gap. Germline V gene data show CDR1 as SEHNR and CDR2 as FQNEAQ (reference sequence). In DNA form, the CDR3 reads TGTGCCAGCAGCCCCAGTAGGGGACGGATTAACTATGGCTACACCTTC. Its translation is CASSPSRGRINYGYTF.

This sequence joins TRBV20-1 and TRBJ1-2, with TRBD1 matching over 9 bases. Germline lookup yields CDR1 DFQATT and CDR2 SNEGSKA (reference sequence). Losses at the gene ends were 0 bases for V and 7 bases for J; bases not matched to a gene: 6. This CDR3 is built from 14 residues. Here the CDR3 reads CSAREWTGESGYTF. CDR3 nucleotide sequence: TGCAGTGCTAGAGAATGGACAGGGGAATCTGGCTACACCTTC.

Details on this clonotype: One end of the junction fails to match germline, which may point to a read error. The chain recombines TRBV7-7 with TRBJ2-1; TRBD2 aligns across 13 bases. In germline, CDR1 is SSHAT, CDR2 FNYEAQ (reference sequence). The CDR3 length is 16 residues. CDR3 loop: CASSLGGLAGVEEQFF. CDR3 in DNA: TGTGCTAGCAGCTTGGGAGGACTAGCGGGGGTAGAGGAGCAGTTCTTC.

The V gene is TRBV7-8, the J gene TRBJ2-4; the match to TRBD1 covers 7 bases. Per the germline V gene, CDR1 is SGHVS and CDR2 is FQNEAQ. There are 18 residues in the CDR3. V trimming: 2 bases; J trimming: 0 bases; junction bases outside the gene matches: 10. CDR3 sequence: CASSLRRGTELAKNIQYF. The CDR3 DNA is TGTGCCAGCAGCTTACGGAGAGGGACAGAACTAGCCAAAAACATTCAGTACTTC.

This chain links TRBV13 with TRBJ2-7; 8 nucleotides match TRBD2. The ends lost 5 bases at V and 0 bases at J; junction bases unmatched: 6. Germline CDR1 PRHDT, CDR2 FYEKMQ (reference sequence). CDR3 length: 15 residues. The CDR3 here is CASSHSGVSSYEQYF. The DNA for the CDR3 is TGTGCCAGCAGCCATAGCGGGGTCAGCTCCTACGAGCAGTACTTC.

This clonotype was seen once. This chain joins TRBV7-9 and TRBJ2-5, with unresolved D. The CDR3 has 14 amino acids. Per germline, CDR1 SEHNR and CDR2 FQNEAQ (reference sequence). Between the trimmed V and J ends, which lost 4 bases and 1 base, there was a span of 10 bases. CDR3 sequence reads: CASSSGRTQETQYF. DNA for the CDR3: TGTGCCAGCAGCTCCGGACGGACCCAAGAGACCCAGTACTTC.

The chain employs TRBV6-5 and TRBJ2-7, with TRBD1 identical over 7 bases. The V segment lost 9 bases and the J segment 7 bases; nucleotides outside the gene matches: 9. The CDR3 covers 12 residues. Germline loops: CDR1 MNHEY, CDR2 SVGAGI. The DNA of the CDR3 is TGTGCCAGTGAGGGGGCGCCGGGGGAGCAGTACTTC. Its protein product is CASEGAPGEQYF.

This chain connects TRBV20-1 to TRBJ1-3; D possibly corresponds to TRBD1 (6 bases). CDR1 DFQATT and CDR2 SNEGSKA come from the germline V gene (reference sequence). Trimming took 0 bases from V and 4 from J, leaving 13 bases between them. The CDR3 is made up of 15 amino acids. CDR3 DNA: TGCAGTGCTAGAGATAGACAGGATTACGGAAACACCATATATTTT. Protein product: CSARDRQDYGNTIYF.

The chain recombines TRBV20-1 with TRBJ2-5; TRBD2 might be the D (5 bases). Trimming took 5 bases from V and 2 from J, leaving 18 bases between them. The germline CDR1 and CDR2 sequences are DFQATT and SNEGSKA (reference sequence). The CDR3 is made up of 15 amino acids. CDR3 sequence: CSARRRELPQETQYF. The CDR3, as DNA: TGCAGTGCTCGCAGACGGGAACTTCCTCAAGAGACCCAGTACTTC.

CDR3 nucleotide sequence: TGTGCCAGCAGCGGGGGACTTCTCTACGAGCAGTACTTC. It encodes CASSGGLLYEQYF. The chain links TRBV5-6 to TRBJ2-7; tentative D call: TRBD2 (6 bases). V dropped 4 bases and J dropped 3 bases, with 11 bases sitting between them. Germline-derived CDR1 and CDR2 are SGHDT and YYEEEE. This CDR3 has 13 amino acids.

The chain recombines TRBV5-4 with TRBJ1-2; 8 bases are shared with TRBD1. Germline V gives CDR1 SGHNT, CDR2 YYREEE (reference sequence). This CDR3 has 14 amino acids. The V and J ends lost 0 bases and 4 bases, in that order; junction bases with no gene match: 2. The CDR3: CASSLGTGSYGYTF. CDR3 in DNA: TGTGCCAGCAGCTTGGGGACAGGGAGCTATGGCTACACCTTC.

V usage is TRBV24-1 and J usage is TRBJ1-5; D is uncertain. Trimming took 4 bases from V and 5 from J, leaving 11 bases between them. This CDR3 has 14 amino acids. Germline V CDR1 and CDR2: KGHDR, SFDVKD. This CDR3 reads CATSDNSEDQPQHF. For the CDR3, the DNA is TGTGCCACCAGTGACAACAGTGAGGATCAGCCCCAGCATTTT.